This is a list of T cell receptor beta chains from one sample in a study of T-cell reconstitution after alpha-beta-depleted transplantation in children. TCRdb reprocessed the PCR reads via MiXCR and lists one record per CDR3 protein. Here the sample spans approximately 82,000 distinct CDR3 sequences, roughly 16% being singletons. The sequences come from PBMCs, mostly from graft donor cells, collected 180 days after TCRalphabeta/CD19-depleted stem cell transplant. The receptors derive from a male patient between 2 and 15 years old who had a stem cell transplant for acute lymphoblastic leukemia, so the T cells may come from the graft donor. Both conserved end residues are part of each CDR3. Each record gives: J gene, clone size, D gene, V gene, CDR3 DNA, CDR3 protein. A D gene is named only where the DNA matches it firmly. Expanded clones are given a class, and other clones once, few, many or no size at all.

j_gene: TRBJ2-1
abundance: .
d_gene: .
v_gene: TRBV5-1
CDR3nt: TGCGCCAGCAGCTTCGTCTTAGCGGTAGGCTACAATGAGCAGTTCTTC
CDR3aa: CASSFVLAVGYNEQFF

j_gene: TRBJ1-2
abundance: many
d_gene: .
v_gene: TRBV29-1
CDR3nt: TGCAGCGTTGATTTCGAGTATGGCTACACCTTC
CDR3aa: CSVDFEYGYTF

j_gene: TRBJ2-3
abundance: .
d_gene: .
v_gene: TRBV7-2
CDR3nt: TGTGCCAGCAGCGACCCCGGAGAGACGCAGTATTTT
CDR3aa: CASSDPGETQYF

j_gene: TRBJ2-3
abundance: .
d_gene: .
v_gene: TRBV7-9
CDR3nt: TGTGCCAGCAGCTGGGGCTTGTTGAACACAGATACGCAGTATTTT
CDR3aa: CASSWGLLNTDTQYF

j_gene: TRBJ1-2
abundance: .
d_gene: .
v_gene: TRBV5-1
CDR3nt: TGCGCCAGCAGCTTGGGTCCAGGGCTCTATGGCTACACCTTC
CDR3aa: CASSLGPGLYGYTF

j_gene: TRBJ2-1
abundance: .
d_gene: .
v_gene: TRBV5-1
CDR3nt: TGCGCCAGCAGCTTGATCGGGGGCGACTACAATGAGCAGTTCTTC
CDR3aa: CASSLIGGDYNEQFF

j_gene: TRBJ1-1
abundance: .
d_gene: .
v_gene: TRBV28
CDR3nt: TGTGCCAGTCTTCTCAGTGGGCCGAACACTGAAGCTTTCTTT
CDR3aa: CASLLSGPNTEAFF

j_gene: TRBJ2-3
abundance: .
d_gene: .
v_gene: TRBV12-3/TRBV12-4
CDR3nt: TGTGCCAGCAGTTTAAGGACTGGGACTAGCACAGATACGCAGTATTTT
CDR3aa: CASSLRTGTSTDTQYF

j_gene: TRBJ2-7
abundance: .
d_gene: TRBD1
v_gene: TRBV5-1
CDR3nt: TGCGCCAGCAGCTTGTCATGGACAGGGGACTACGAGCAGTACTTC
CDR3aa: CASSLSWTGDYEQYF

j_gene: TRBJ1-6
abundance: .
d_gene: .
v_gene: TRBV20-1
CDR3nt: TGCAGTGCTAGAGTAACTGGTGGGTTCCCCGGCTCACCCCTCCACTTT
CDR3aa: CSARVTGGFPGSPLHF

j_gene: TRBJ1-1
abundance: .
d_gene: TRBD1
v_gene: TRBV5-1
CDR3nt: TGCGCCAGCAGCATGGGACAGGCCTTTATGAACACTGAAGCTTTCTTT
CDR3aa: CASSMGQAFMNTEAFF

j_gene: TRBJ2-3
abundance: .
d_gene: .
v_gene: TRBV5-1
CDR3nt: TGCGCCAGCAGCTTGGACAGGTCTAGAGATACGCAGTATTTT
CDR3aa: CASSLDRSRDTQYF

j_gene: TRBJ1-5
abundance: few
d_gene: .
v_gene: TRBV7-9
CDR3nt: TGTGCCAGCAGCTTAGGAAGCCACAGGGATCAGCCCCAGCATTTT
CDR3aa: CASSLGSHRDQPQHF

j_gene: TRBJ2-5
abundance: .
d_gene: TRBD2
v_gene: TRBV20-1
CDR3nt: TGCAGTGCTAGAGAAGGACTAGCTCAAGAGACCCAGTACTTC
CDR3aa: CSAREGLAQETQYF

j_gene: TRBJ2-7
abundance: large
d_gene: TRBD1
v_gene: TRBV13
CDR3nt: TGTGCCAGCAGCTTACGACAGGGATCGCACGAGCAGTACTTC
CDR3aa: CASSLRQGSHEQYF

j_gene: TRBJ1-3
abundance: .
d_gene: .
v_gene: TRBV10-3
CDR3nt: TGTGCCAGTAGACGGACAGTCCTCGGAAACACCATATATTTT
CDR3aa: CASRRTVLGNTIYF

j_gene: TRBJ1-1
abundance: few
d_gene: TRBD1
v_gene: TRBV18
CDR3nt: TGTGCCAGCTCACCCATGGACAGGCAGAACACTGAAGCTTTCTTT
CDR3aa: CASSPMDRQNTEAFF

j_gene: TRBJ2-5
abundance: .
d_gene: .
v_gene: TRBV20-1
CDR3nt: TGCAGTGCTAGTGTGCCGGGGGGCGGAGAGACCCAGTACTTC
CDR3aa: CSASVPGGGETQYF

j_gene: TRBJ2-1
abundance: .
d_gene: TRBD2
v_gene: TRBV27
CDR3nt: TGTGCCAGTCTTTCCACTAGCGGGGGATACAATGAGCAGTTCTTC
CDR3aa: CASLSTSGGYNEQFF

j_gene: TRBJ1-2
abundance: .
d_gene: TRBD1
v_gene: TRBV2
CDR3nt: TGTGCCAGCAGTCGAAACAGGGGTCCCAACTATGGCTACACCTTC
CDR3aa: CASSRNRGPNYGYTF

j_gene: TRBJ2-7
abundance: .
d_gene: TRBD1
v_gene: TRBV3-1
CDR3nt: TGTGCCAGCAGCCCAGGGGGCGAGCAGTACTTC
CDR3aa: CASSPGGEQYF

j_gene: TRBJ1-2
abundance: many
d_gene: .
v_gene: TRBV7-9
CDR3nt: TGTGCCAGCAGCTTAAATACCGTACAGATTTCTAACTATGGCTACACCTTC
CDR3aa: CASSLNTVQISNYGYTF

j_gene: TRBJ2-2
abundance: .
d_gene: TRBD1
v_gene: TRBV5-5
CDR3nt: TGTGCCAGCAGCCAAACTGGACAGGGCACCGGGGAGCTGTTTTTT
CDR3aa: CASSQTGQGTGELFF